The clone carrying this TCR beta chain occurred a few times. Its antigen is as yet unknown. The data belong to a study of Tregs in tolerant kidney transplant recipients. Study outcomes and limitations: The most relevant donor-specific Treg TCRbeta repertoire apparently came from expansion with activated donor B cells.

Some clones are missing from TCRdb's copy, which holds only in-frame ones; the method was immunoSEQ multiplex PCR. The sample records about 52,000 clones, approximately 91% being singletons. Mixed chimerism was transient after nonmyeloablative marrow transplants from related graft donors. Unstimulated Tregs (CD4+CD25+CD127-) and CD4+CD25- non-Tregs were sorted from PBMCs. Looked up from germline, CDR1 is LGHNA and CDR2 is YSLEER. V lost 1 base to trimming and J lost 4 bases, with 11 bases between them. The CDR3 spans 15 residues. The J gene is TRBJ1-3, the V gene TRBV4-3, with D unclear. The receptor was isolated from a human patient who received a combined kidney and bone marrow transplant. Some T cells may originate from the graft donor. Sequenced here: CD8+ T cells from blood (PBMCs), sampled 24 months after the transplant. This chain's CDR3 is CASSQGARAGNTIYF. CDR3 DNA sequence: TGCGCCAGCAGCCAAGGAGCTCGAGCCGGAAACACCATATATTTT.